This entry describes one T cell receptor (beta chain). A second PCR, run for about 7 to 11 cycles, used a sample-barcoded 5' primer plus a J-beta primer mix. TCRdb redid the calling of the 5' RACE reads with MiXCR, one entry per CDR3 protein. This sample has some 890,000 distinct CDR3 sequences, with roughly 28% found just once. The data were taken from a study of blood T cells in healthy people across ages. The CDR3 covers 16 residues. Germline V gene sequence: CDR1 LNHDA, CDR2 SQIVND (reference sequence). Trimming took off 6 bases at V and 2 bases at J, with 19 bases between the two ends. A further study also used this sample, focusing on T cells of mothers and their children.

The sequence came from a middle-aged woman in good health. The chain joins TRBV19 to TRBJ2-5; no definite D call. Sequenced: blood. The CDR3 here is CASRNRAARHQETQYF. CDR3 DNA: TGTGCCAGTAGAAATAGGGCGGCCCGACATCAAGAGACCCAGTACTTC.